This T cell receptor beta chain stems from a study of T cells in Graves' hyperthyroidism and ophthalmopathy. The investigators amplified TCR beta CDR3 regions from RNA transcripts. The HTBI set primed first-round TCR CDR3 RT-PCR. MiXCR was run by TCRdb on the multiplex PCR reads, yielding one entry per CDR3 protein. Of a few hundred thousand distinct CDR3 sequences listed, less than 20% are singletons. V lost 0 bases, J lost 0 bases, and 11 bases lay in between. Germline loops: CDR1 SEHNR, CDR2 FQNEAQ (reference sequence). CDR3 length: 17 residues. The sample was blood. The rearrangement links TRBV7-9 to TRBJ2-2, with D uncertain. The sequence was collected from a man younger than 30 with Graves' ophthalmopathy. CDR3 loop: CASSLARVLTNTGELFF. The CDR3 DNA is TGTGCCAGCAGCTTAGCTCGGGTACTAACGAACACCGGGGAGCTGTTTTTT.